The sequence of this T cell receptor beta chain was determined in a study of T cell repertoires in cytomegalovirus infection. Study conclusions and caveats: CMV carriers having the relevant HLA were flagged by cumulative public TCR beta family frequency.

There are many counts of this clonotype. The antigen is not known. The CDR3 loop spans 15 amino acids. CDR1 and CDR2 from the germline V gene are MNHNS and SASEGT. Deletions cut 5 bases from V and 3 bases from J, with 14 bases between. TCRdb recomputed calls from the reads with MiXCR, one row per CDR3 protein. This sample carries about 570,000 distinct CDR3 sequences, over 35% of them seen once, and the ten largest clones take 48%. The J gene is TRBJ2-1, the V gene TRBV6-1; possible D gene TRBD2, 6 bases. Specimen: cultured PBMCs, collected from culture after CMV antigen stimulation. The sequence was collected from a human donor in good health (CMV status not recorded). Some clones in this sample may be carry-over from other donors' samples. The CDR3 coding sequence is TGTGCCAGCAGTCCCCGGGGGACTTTCTACAATGAGCAGTTCTTC. This codes for CASSPRGTFYNEQFF.